Following are 17 T cell receptor beta chains from one sample sequenced in a study of shared clonotypes between healthy human individuals. Sequencing was performed with immunoSEQ multiplex PCR; in TCRdb, only in-frame clones are kept and a portion is missing. The table has 600,000 to 750,000 clones, approximately 77% seen once; the top ten hold about 1.7%. The sequencing sample was made of memory CD4+ T cells sorted from blood. Indicated subset: CD45RA-negative fraction. These receptors originate from a young woman in good health.

A note on this clone: A read error may explain this, as a much larger clone is one base away. The chain uses TRBV6-1 and TRBJ1-1; tentatively, D is TRBD1 (6 bases). In germline, CDR1 is MNHNS, CDR2 SASEGT. CDR3 size: 13 residues. V gave up 6 bases and J gave up 4 bases, with 12 bases separating them. Here the CDR3 reads CASSSQQGTEAFF. CDR3 coding DNA: TGTGCCAGCAGCTCCCAACAGGGCACTGAAGCTTTCTTT.

This clone was picked up one time. It may be a read error: a sequence one base away is much more abundant. The sample carries other DNA sequences with the same CDR3. The rearrangement uses TRBV11-2 and TRBJ2-3, with D uncertain. CDR3 length: 11 residues. V shed 1 base and J shed 6 bases, with 2 bases lying between them. The germline V gene encodes CDR1 SGHAT and CDR2 FQNNGV. Here the CDR3 reads CASSLADTQYF. The CDR3 region has the DNA TGTGCCAGCAGCTTAGCGGATACGCAGTATTTT.

The gene calls are TRBV7-9 and TRBJ2-2; a possible D gene is TRBD2 (5 bases). The CDR3 has 13 residues. The ends were cut back, 5 bases at V and 8 bases at J, with 12 bases in the middle. From germline, CDR1 is SEHNR and CDR2 FQNEAQ (reference sequence). CDR3 sequence reads: CASSRTRSGELFF. The CDR3 DNA follows: TGTGCCAGCAGCCGAACTAGGTCGGGGGAGCTGTTTTTT.

This chain joins TRBV15 and TRBJ2-1; 8 bases map to TRBD1. The length of the CDR3 is 14 residues. The V segment lost 3 bases and the J segment 9 bases; nucleotides outside the gene matches: 7. Germline V gene sequence: CDR1 LNHNV, CDR2 YYDKDF (reference sequence). This CDR3 reads CATSSGQGVAEQFF. Here the CDR3 DNA reads TGTGCCACCAGCAGCGGACAGGGAGTAGCTGAGCAGTTCTTC.

The chain employs TRBV18 and TRBJ2-7; D is unresolved. Looked up from germline, CDR1 is KGHSH and CDR2 is LQKENI. CDR3 size: 15 residues. V lost 0 bases and J lost 4, with 13 bases in between. In DNA, the CDR3 is TGTGCCAGCTCACCACCGCACACGGTCCTATACGAGCAGTACTTC. It codes for CASSPPHTVLYEQYF.

In the case of this clone: The same CDR3 also results from other DNA sequences found in this sample. The genes are TRBV28 and TRBJ2-7; D possibly corresponds to TRBD1 (6 bases). The V end was cut by 5 bases, the J end by 7 bases, with 6 bases between. Germline CDR1 MDHEN, CDR2 SYDVKM. The CDR3 is 10 residues long. The CDR3 DNA sequence: TGTGCCAGCAGTGGGACAGAGCAGTACTTC. Translation: CASSGTEQYF.

The chain joins TRBV11-3 to TRBJ1-4; no reliable D call. The germline CDR1 and CDR2 sequences are SGHNT and YENEEA. The CDR3 loop spans 18 amino acids. The ends were cut back, 2 bases at V and 0 bases at J, with 16 bases in the middle. For the CDR3, the DNA is TGTGCCAGCAGCTTACCAATGTTCCACTTTGCAACTAATGAAAAACTGTTTTTT. Amino acids: CASSLPMFHFATNEKLFF. The entire variable domain, with the rest obtained from reference TRBV11-3 and TRBJ1-4, is as follows: EAGVVQSPRYKIIEKKQPVAFWCNPISGHNTLYWYLQNLGQGPELLIRYENEEAVDDSQLPKDRFSAERLKGVDSTLKIQPAELGDSAVYLCASSLPMFHFATNEKLFFGSGTQLSVL.

This clone showed up just a few times. V gene TRBV18 combines with J gene TRBJ2-3, with TRBD2 matching over 9 bases. Per the germline V gene, CDR1 is KGHSH and CDR2 is LQKENI. This CDR3 is 15 amino acids long. V trimming: 0 bases; J trimming: 5 bases; junction bases outside the gene matches: 3. CDR3 sequence reads: CASSPPQLAGDTQYF. The CDR3, as DNA: TGTGCCAGCTCACCACCGCAACTAGCGGGAGATACGCAGTATTTT.

The rearrangement uses TRBV10-1 and TRBJ2-7, with a weak D call TRBD1 (7 bases). This CDR3 comprises 16 residues. V lost 8 bases and J lost 9, with 29 bases in between. CDR1 WNHNN and CDR2 SYGVQD come from the germline V gene (reference sequence). DNA of the CDR3: TGCGCCAGCGAAACAGGAGTGCGGGACAGATTGAAATGGCAGTACTTC. Translated: CASETGVRDRLKWQYF.

Comment on this clone: Different DNA sequences within this sample yield the same CDR3. The gene calls are TRBV18 and TRBJ2-1, with 10 bases lining up with TRBD1. Losses at the gene ends were 3 bases for V and 3 bases for J; bases not matched to a gene: 5. The CDR3 has 16 residues. Germline assignment: CDR1 KGHSH and CDR2 LQKENI. The CDR3 loop reads CASSPTGTGVYNEQFF. As DNA, the CDR3 is TGTGCCAGCTCACCCACCGGGACAGGGGTCTACAATGAGCAGTTCTTC.

The rearrangement joins TRBV11-3 to TRBJ2-3; 9 bases are shared with TRBD1. There are 15 residues in the CDR3. V was pared by 1 base and J by 1 base, with 0 bases of the junction left unmatched. The V gene's germline CDR1 is SGHNT and CDR2 YENEEA. The CDR3 is CASSLGDRGTDTQYF. Written as DNA, the CDR3 is TGTGCCAGCAGCTTAGGGGACAGGGGCACAGATACGCAGTATTTT.

This clone has more than one count but fewer than ten. The chain joins TRBV5-1 to TRBJ2-1; D gene unclear. Per germline, CDR1 SGHRS and CDR2 YFSETQ. The V end was cut by 0 bases, the J end by 6 bases, with 10 bases between. This CDR3 has 14 residues. The CDR3 nucleotides are TGCGCCAGCAGCTTGGTAGTAGCCCGCAATGAGCAGTTCTTC. Amino acid sequence: CASSLVVARNEQFF.

The chain links TRBV29-1 to TRBJ2-1, with TRBD2 identical over 9 bases. Germline CDR1 is SQVTM and CDR2 is ANQGSEA. Trimming at V came to 4 bases and at J to 5 bases, leaving 3 bases not matched to a gene. The CDR3 length is 13 residues. CDR3 in amino acids: CSVGTSANNEQFF. CDR3 sequence (DNA): TGCAGCGTTGGGACTAGCGCTAACAATGAGCAGTTCTTC.

The gene calls are TRBV27 and TRBJ1-2; possible D gene TRBD1, 6 bases. The CDR3 runs 16 residues. Trimming pared 6 bases from V and 4 bases from J, leaving 21 bases between. Germline CDR1 MNHEY, CDR2 SMNVEV (reference sequence). The CDR3 nucleotides read TGTGCCAGCAGGGGAGGCAGGGGATGGTCGGGCTATGGCTACACCTTC. It translates to CASRGGRGWSGYGYTF.

CDR3 coding DNA: TGTGCCAGTACTCGGACAGGGGAACAGCCCCAGCATTTT. Protein sequence: CASTRTGEQPQHF. The gene calls are TRBV19 and TRBJ1-5; 9 nucleotides line up with TRBD1. The CDR3 covers 13 residues. The V and J ends lost 7 bases and 7 bases, in that order; junction bases with no gene match: 5. Germline values: CDR1 LNHDA, CDR2 SQIVND (reference sequence).

The genes are TRBV18 and TRBJ2-2; 7 nucleotides agree with TRBD2. J was trimmed by 1 base and V by 4 bases; bases with no gene match: 3. The CDR3 is 15 amino acids. Germline V gene sequence: CDR1 KGHSH, CDR2 LQKENI. The CDR3 DNA reads TGTGCCAGCTCACGGTCTAGCGGGAACACCGGGGAGCTGTTTTTT. This gives the protein CASSRSSGNTGELFF.

This clone was recorded only once. The chain combines TRBV28 with TRBJ2-3; TRBD2 matches 8 bases. Germline V gene lookup returns CDR1 MDHEN and CDR2 SYDVKM. The CDR3 is 15 residues long. The junction had 10 bases not matched to a gene; V was cut back by 3 bases and J by 8 bases. The CDR3 protein is CASSFSGTRAVTQYF. The DNA for the CDR3 is TGTGCCAGCAGTTTCTCGGGGACTAGGGCGGTTACGCAGTATTTT.